The clone carrying this T cell receptor (beta chain) was observed a handful of times. The data originate from a study of cytomegalovirus exposure and HLA in healthy donors. The CDR3 is 16 amino acids. V lost 3 bases to trimming and J lost 3 bases; unmatched junction nucleotides: 5. Germline values: CDR1 SGHVS, CDR2 FNYEAQ. The PCR ran on 60 Vbeta and 13 Jbeta primers. Clones were read by immunoSEQ multiplex PCR, and TCRdb kept only the in-frame ones, dropping some. The table includes roughly 170,000 clones, roughly 80% detected once. This chain joins TRBV7-6 and TRBJ2-3, with TRBD1 matching 11 bases. Material for sequencing was PBMCs. This clonotype originated in a woman aged 18 to 35 in good health and CMV-seronegative. The CDR3 DNA sequence: TGTGCCAGCAGCTTGTCAGGGGACAGGGGGACAGATACGCAGTATTTT. Its translation: CASSLSGDRGTDTQYF.